In this sample, the clone carrying this T cell receptor beta chain turned up once. This sample is part of a study of blood T cell repertoires in COVID-19. Study details: COVID-19 samples, acute and convalescent, were from the United States, Italy and Spain. Sample material is recorded as cDNA or gDNA derived from T cells, B-cell-depleted T cells, or PBMCs.

In the original analysis: Reference gene primer amplification in the assay estimated nucleated cell counts. The table came from immunoSEQ multiplex PCR; TCRdb's copy has only in-frame clones and leaves some out. For V, J and clone size, that table is used; D and trimming come from the DNA. This table holds approximately 160,000 clones, roughly 80% found once. With 4 bases clipped from V and 2 bases from J, the junction kept 2 bases outside the gene matches. The germline gives CDR1 SGHDN, CDR2 FVKESK. The CDR3 totals 15 residues. The chain couples TRBV14 to TRBJ2-1; 10 bases map to TRBD2. The sequenced material came from peripheral blood. The receptor was isolated from a man in his 70s with acute or convalescent COVID-19. The CDR3 sequence is CASSLLAGAYNEQFF. In nucleotides, the CDR3 is TGTGCCAGCAGCCTTCTAGCGGGGGCCTACAATGAGCAGTTCTTC.